Detailed here is one T cell receptor (beta chain). Antigen unknown. These data belong to a study of blood T cells in healthy people across ages. Overall study results and limits: Changes in expanded clonotypes were possibly confounded, as the CMV status of donors was unknown.

The authors ran a second PCR of about 7 to 12 cycles using a sample-barcoded 5' primer and a J-beta primer mix. All samples gave at least 2.5 million CDR3-containing paired-end reads. TCRdb reprocessed the 5' RACE reads with MiXCR, giving one entry per CDR3 protein. The table includes 1.5 million to 2 million distinct CDR3 sequences, 25% to 30% detected once. Total RNA, at least 6 micrograms per sample, was extracted from PBMCs. The specimen sequenced was blood. This clonotype was sampled from a woman in her 30s in good health.

CDR3 amino acids: CASSGSRGGISSYNEQFF. DNA of the CDR3: TGTGCCAGCAGCGGATCCCGAGGCGGGATATCCTCCTACAATGAGCAGTTCTTC. The rearrangement joins TRBV7-2 to TRBJ2-1, with D possibly matching TRBD2 (6 bases). Germline CDR1 is SGHTA and CDR2 is FQGNSA. V lost 5 bases, J lost 0 bases, and 20 bases lay in between. The CDR3 spans 18 residues. Supplemented by reference TRBV7-2 and TRBJ2-1, the full variable domain reads GAGVSQSPSNKVTEKGKDVELRCDPISGHTALYWYRQSLGQGLEFLIYFQGNSAPDKSGLPSDRFSAERTGGSVSTLTIQRTQQEDSAVYLCASSGSRGGISSYNEQFFGPGTRLTVL.